This record looks at one T cell receptor (beta chain) sequence and its context. The observed sequence ends 3 residues before the CDR3 terminus, with the missing tail filled in from the germline J gene. The record originates from a study of T cells in women clearing cervical HPV infection. TCRdb's table, derived via immunoSEQ multiplex PCR, lists solely in-frame clones and lacks some. This sample contains approximately 30,000 clones. The V segment lost 6 bases and the J segment 4 bases; nucleotides outside the gene matches: 5. In germline, CDR1 is DFQATT, CDR2 SNEGSKA (reference sequence). There are 12 residues in the CDR3.

The sequence came from a woman aged 18 to 75 with a cervical HPV16 infection that either progressed to CIN3+ or cleared (not recorded which). Sequencing input: blood buffy coat. The chain uses TRBV20-1 and TRBJ1-2; the match to TRBD1 covers 7 bases. The CDR3: CSATGQTYGYTF. CDR3 DNA (partial): TGCAGTGCAACGGGACAGACCTATGGC.